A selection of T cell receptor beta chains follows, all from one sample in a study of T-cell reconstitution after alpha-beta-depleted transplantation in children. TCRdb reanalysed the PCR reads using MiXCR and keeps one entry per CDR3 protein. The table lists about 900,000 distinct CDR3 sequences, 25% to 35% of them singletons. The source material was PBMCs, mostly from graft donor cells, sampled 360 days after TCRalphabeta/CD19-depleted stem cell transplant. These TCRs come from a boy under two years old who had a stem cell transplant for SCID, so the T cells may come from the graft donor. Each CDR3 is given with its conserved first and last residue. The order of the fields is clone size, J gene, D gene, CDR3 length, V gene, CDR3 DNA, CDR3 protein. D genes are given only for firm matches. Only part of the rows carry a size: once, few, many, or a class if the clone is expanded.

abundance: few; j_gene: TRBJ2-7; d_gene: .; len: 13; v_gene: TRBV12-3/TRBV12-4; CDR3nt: TGTGCCAGCAGTTTATTCCCCCCAAACGAGCAGTACTTC; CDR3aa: CASSLFPPNEQYF
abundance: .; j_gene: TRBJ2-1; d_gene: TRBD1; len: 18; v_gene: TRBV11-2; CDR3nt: TGTGCCAGCAGCTTAGGAGGGACAGGGTGGGGTCAGAGCAATGAGCAGTTCTTC; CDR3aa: CASSLGGTGWGQSNEQFF
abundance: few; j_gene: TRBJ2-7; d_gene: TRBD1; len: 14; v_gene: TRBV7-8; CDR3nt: TGTGCCAGCACCCGACAGGGACGTCGGGCTGAGCAGTACTTC; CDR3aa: CASTRQGRRAEQYF
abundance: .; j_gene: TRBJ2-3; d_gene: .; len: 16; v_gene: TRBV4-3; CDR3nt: TGCGCCAGCAGCCAAGATGACAGACCTAGCACAGATACGCAGTATTTT; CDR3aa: CASSQDDRPSTDTQYF
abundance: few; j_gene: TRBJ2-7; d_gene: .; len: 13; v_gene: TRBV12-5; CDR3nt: TGTGCTAGTGGTGACTATTCGGATTACGAGCAGTACTTC; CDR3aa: CASGDYSDYEQYF
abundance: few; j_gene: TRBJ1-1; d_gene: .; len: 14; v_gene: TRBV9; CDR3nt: TGTGCCAGCAGCGGGCTAGCGATGAACACTGAAGCTTTCTTT; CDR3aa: CASSGLAMNTEAFF
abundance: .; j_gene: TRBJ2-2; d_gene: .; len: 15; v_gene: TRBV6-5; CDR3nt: TGTGCCAGCAGTTACTCGAGACAGAGCACCGGGGAGCTGTTTTTT; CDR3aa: CASSYSRQSTGELFF
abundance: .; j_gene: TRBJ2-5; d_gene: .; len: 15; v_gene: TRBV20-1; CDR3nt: TGCAGTGCTAGACCTACGGTAGGAAGGCAAGAGACCCAGTACTTC; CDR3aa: CSARPTVGRQETQYF
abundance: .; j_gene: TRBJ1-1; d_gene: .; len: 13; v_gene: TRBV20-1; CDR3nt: TGCAGTGCTCCGGGCCCTACGTACACTGAAGCTTTCTTT; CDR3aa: CSAPGPTYTEAFF
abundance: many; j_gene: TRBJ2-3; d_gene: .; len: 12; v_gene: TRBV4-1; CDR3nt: TGCGCCAGCAGCCCCCACTCAGATACGCAGTATTTT; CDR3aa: CASSPHSDTQYF
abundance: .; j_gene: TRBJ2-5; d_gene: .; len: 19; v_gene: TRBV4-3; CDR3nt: TGCGCCAGCAGCCAAGTGTGGCAGGGAATTTATGCCCAAGAAGAGACCCAGTACTTC; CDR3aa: CASSQVWQGIYAQEETQYF
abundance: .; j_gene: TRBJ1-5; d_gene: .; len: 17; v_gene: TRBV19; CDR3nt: TGTGCCAGTAGCTCATTCCGCGGACAGCTAAGCAATCAGCCCCAGCATTTT; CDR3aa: CASSSFRGQLSNQPQHF
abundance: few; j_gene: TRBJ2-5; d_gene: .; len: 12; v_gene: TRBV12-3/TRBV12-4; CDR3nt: TGTGCCAGCAGTTTAGCCGACAGGACCCAGTACTTC; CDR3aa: CASSLADRTQYF
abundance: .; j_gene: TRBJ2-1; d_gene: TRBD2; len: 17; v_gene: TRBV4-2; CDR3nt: TGTGCCAGCAGCCAAGATGACACGGGGGGGTTGTACAATGAGCAGTTCTTC; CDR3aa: CASSQDDTGGLYNEQFF
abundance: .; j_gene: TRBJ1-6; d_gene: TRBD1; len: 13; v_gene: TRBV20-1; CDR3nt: TGCAGTGCTACCAGGGGGCCTAATTCACCCCTCCACTTT; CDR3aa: CSATRGPNSPLHF
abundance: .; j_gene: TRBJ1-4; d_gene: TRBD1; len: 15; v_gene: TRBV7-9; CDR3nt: TGTGCCAGCAGCTTAGTGGGGACAGCAAATGAAAAACTGTTTTTT; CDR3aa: CASSLVGTANEKLFF
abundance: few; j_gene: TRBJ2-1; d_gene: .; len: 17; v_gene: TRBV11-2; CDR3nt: TGTGCCAGCAGCCCAAGTAGCAGGGCAGGGACTTACAATGAGCAGTTCTTC; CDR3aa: CASSPSSRAGTYNEQFF
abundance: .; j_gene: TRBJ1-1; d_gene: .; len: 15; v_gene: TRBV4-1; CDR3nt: TGCGCCAGCAGCCAAGATGTCGGCAGGGGCCGGGTAGCTTTCTTT; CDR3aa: CASSQDVGRGRVAFF
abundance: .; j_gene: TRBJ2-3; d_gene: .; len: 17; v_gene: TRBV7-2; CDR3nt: TGTGCCAGCAGCTTAGGGAGGACACTGCTAATAGGAGATACGCAGTATTTT; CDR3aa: CASSLGRTLLIGDTQYF
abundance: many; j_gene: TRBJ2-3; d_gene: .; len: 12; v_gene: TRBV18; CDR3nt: TGCGCCAGCAGCCCCAGCACAGATACGCAGTATTTT; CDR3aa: CASSPSTDTQYF
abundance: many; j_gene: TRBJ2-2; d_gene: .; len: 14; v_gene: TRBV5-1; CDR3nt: TGCGCCAGCAGCGGCTTAGCCAACACCGGGGAGCTGTTTTTT; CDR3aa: CASSGLANTGELFF
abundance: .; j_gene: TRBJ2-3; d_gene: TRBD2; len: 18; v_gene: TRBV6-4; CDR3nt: TGTGCCAGCAGTGACATCCCACAAAGCGGGAAGAGGGGAGATACGCAGTATTTT; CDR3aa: CASSDIPQSGKRGDTQYF
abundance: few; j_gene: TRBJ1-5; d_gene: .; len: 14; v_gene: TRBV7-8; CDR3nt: TGTGCCAGCAGCTTAGCGGACATCAATCAGCCCCAGCATTTT; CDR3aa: CASSLADINQPQHF
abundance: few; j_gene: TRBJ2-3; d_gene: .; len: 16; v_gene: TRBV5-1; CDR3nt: TGCGCCAGCAGCCCTACCTTACGGGGTGGGACAGATACGCAGTATTTT; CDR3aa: CASSPTLRGGTDTQYF
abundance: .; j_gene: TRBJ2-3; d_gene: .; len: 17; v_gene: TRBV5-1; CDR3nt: TGCGCCAGCAGCTTGGCGCCGGGGGAGACTAGCACAGATACGCAGTATTTT; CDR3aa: CASSLAPGETSTDTQYF
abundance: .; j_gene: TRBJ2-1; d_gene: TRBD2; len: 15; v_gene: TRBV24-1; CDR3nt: TGTGCCACCAGTGACCTAGCGGGGGCCCGCAATGAGCAGTTCTTC; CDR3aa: CATSDLAGARNEQFF
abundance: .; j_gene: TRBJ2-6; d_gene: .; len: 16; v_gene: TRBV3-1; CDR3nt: TGTGCCAGCAGCCAAGATGGAGGGACTGGGGCCAACGTCCTGACTTTC; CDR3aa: CASSQDGGTGANVLTF
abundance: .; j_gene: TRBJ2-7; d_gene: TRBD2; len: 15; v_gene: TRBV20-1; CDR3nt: TGCAGTGCTAGAGGCCCGACTAGCGGGGGTATCGAGCAGTACTTC; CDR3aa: CSARGPTSGGIEQYF
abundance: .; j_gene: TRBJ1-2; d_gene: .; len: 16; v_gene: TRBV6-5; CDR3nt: TGTGCCAGCAGTTACTCGAACCCCAGCCTGCACTATGGCTACACCTTC; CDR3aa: CASSYSNPSLHYGYTF
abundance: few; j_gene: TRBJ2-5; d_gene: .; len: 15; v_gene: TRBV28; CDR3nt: TGTGCCAGCAGTTTAGGGGATACTTACCGGGAGACCCAGTACTTC; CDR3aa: CASSLGDTYRETQYF
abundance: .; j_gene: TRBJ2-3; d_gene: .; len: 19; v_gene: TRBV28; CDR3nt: TGTGCCATGGGCCCCGGGCCCCCTAGTCGAGAGGGGGTCACAGATACGCAGTATTTT; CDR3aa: CAMGPGPPSREGVTDTQYF
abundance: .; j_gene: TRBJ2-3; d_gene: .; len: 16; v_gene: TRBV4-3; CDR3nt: TGCGCCAGCAGCCCATTGTTCATTGAGAGCACAGATACGCAGTATTTT; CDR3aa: CASSPLFIESTDTQYF
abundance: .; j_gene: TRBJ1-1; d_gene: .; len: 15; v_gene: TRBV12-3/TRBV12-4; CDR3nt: TGTGCCAGCAGTGAGAGAGGGGGGCGCTTTTCTGAAGCTTTCTTT; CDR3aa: CASSERGGRFSEAFF
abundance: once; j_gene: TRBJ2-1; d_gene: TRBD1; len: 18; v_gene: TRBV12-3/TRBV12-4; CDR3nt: TGTGCCAGCAGCCCGGCTGGATCGGGACAGGGTTTTTACAATGAGCAGTTCTTC; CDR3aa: CASSPAGSGQGFYNEQFF
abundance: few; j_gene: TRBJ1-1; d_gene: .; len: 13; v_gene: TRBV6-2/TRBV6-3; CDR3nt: TGTGCCAGCAACCAGGGGCTTCACACTGAAGCTTTCTTT; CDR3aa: CASNQGLHTEAFF
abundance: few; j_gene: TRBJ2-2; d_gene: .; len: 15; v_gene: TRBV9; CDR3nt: TGTGCCAGCAGCGTAGGGGGACGGGGCGGCGGGGAGCTGTTTTTT; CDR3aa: CASSVGGRGGGELFF
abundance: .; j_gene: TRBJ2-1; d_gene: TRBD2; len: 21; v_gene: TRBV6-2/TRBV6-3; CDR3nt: TGTGCCAGCTCCCGCGCCAGAACTAGCGGGGCCCCTACTAGCTCCTACAATGAGCAGTTCTTC; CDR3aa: CASSRARTSGAPTSSYNEQFF
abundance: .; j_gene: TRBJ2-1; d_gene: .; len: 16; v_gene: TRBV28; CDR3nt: TGTGCCAGCAGTTTACCGGAGACGGGGGTATACAATGAGCAGTTCTTC; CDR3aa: CASSLPETGVYNEQFF
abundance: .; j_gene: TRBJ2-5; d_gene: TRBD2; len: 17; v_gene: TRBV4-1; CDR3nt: TGCGCCAGCAGCCAAGGATCCCAGCGGGGGGTTGGAGAGACCCAGTACTTC; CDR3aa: CASSQGSQRGVGETQYF
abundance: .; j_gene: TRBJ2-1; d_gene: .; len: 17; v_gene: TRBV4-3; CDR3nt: TGCGCCAGCAGCCAAGGCTCGGTACCCTCATCCTACAATGAGCAGTTCTTC; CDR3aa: CASSQGSVPSSYNEQFF
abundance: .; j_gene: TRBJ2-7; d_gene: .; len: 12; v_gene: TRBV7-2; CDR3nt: TGTGCCAGCAGCTTAATCCTGGACGAGCAGTACTTC; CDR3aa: CASSLILDEQYF
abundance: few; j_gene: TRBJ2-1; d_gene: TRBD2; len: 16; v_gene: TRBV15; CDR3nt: TGTGCCACCAGCATAGGGACTAGGAGACCCTACAATGAGCAGTTCTTC; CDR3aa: CATSIGTRRPYNEQFF
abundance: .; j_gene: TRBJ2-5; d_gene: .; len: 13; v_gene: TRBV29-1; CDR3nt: TGCAGCGTCAAAGGTCCCTGGGGGGAGACCCAGTACTTC; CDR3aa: CSVKGPWGETQYF
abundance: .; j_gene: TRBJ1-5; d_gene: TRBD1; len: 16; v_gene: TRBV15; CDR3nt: TGTGCCACCAGCAGAGAGGGACAGTGGCGCAATCAGCCCCAGCATTTT; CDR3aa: CATSREGQWRNQPQHF